This record covers a single TCR beta chain. Antigen unknown. Libraries were prepared by immunoSEQ multiplex PCR; TCRdb keeps only in-frame clonotypes and omits some of them. The repertoire has roughly 11,000 clones, roughly 89% of them found once; the top ten carry roughly 3.9%. This sample is drawn from a study of T cell clonotyping in hematopoietic cell transplantation. Study results and limitations: Higher Inverse Simpson Index values in graft donor and pretransplant recipient predicted broader posttransplant TCR diversity. Pathologically expanded recipient clonotypes increased progressively from day 30 to day 180 as diversity fell.

From germline, CDR1 is SGHVS and CDR2 FNYEAQ. There are 16 residues in the CDR3. Trimming cost V 7 bases and J 0 bases, with 16 bases left between them. This chain uses TRBV7-6 with TRBJ1-3, with a tentative D call TRBD1 (5 bases). The TCR comes from a human donor who either received an allogeneic hematopoietic cell transplant for a myeloid malignancy or was a related donor (not recorded which). Some clones in this sample may be carry-over from other donors' samples. Sequencing used peripheral blood mononuclear cells. The DNA of the CDR3 is TGTGCCAGCACCTTGACAGAGCTTCCCTCTGGAAACACCATATATTTT. It encodes CASTLTELPSGNTIYF. The complete variable domain, with remaining parts taken from reference TRBV7-6 and TRBJ1-3, reads GAGVSQSPRYKVTKRGQDVALRCDPISGHVSLYWYRQALGQGPEFLTYFNYEAQQDKSGLPNDRFSAERPEGSISTLTIQRTEQRDSAMYRCASTLTELPSGNTIYFGEGSWLTVV.